The 8 T cell receptor beta chains reported below all come from one sample, sequenced in a study of shared clonotypes between healthy human individuals. Sequencing was performed with immunoSEQ multiplex PCR; in TCRdb, only in-frame clones are kept and a portion is missing. This repertoire shows roughly 700,000 clones, over 65% found once; its top ten account for roughly 1.7%. Sequencing was performed on memory CD4+ T cells sorted from blood. The sample's subset: CD45RA-negative fraction. These receptors were obtained from a woman in her thirties in good health.

V gene TRBV27 combines with J gene TRBJ2-5; 7 positions agree with TRBD2. The CDR3 totals 15 residues. Per germline, CDR1 MNHEY and CDR2 SMNVEV (reference sequence). V was clipped by 6 bases and J by 5 bases; unmatched bases: 12. The CDR3 sequence is CASRGTNEPRETQYF. The CDR3 DNA follows: TGTGCCAGCAGAGGGACTAACGAACCCCGGGAGACCCAGTACTTC.

The chain carries TRBV5-1 and TRBJ1-2, with a tentative D call TRBD1 (5 bases). The V gene's germline CDR1 is SGHRS and CDR2 YFSETQ. V lost 3 bases and J 4 bases, leaving 13 bases between the germline ends. The CDR3 covers 14 residues. CDR3 nucleotides: TGCGCCAGCAGCTGGGAGACAGAGCGCTATGGCTACACCTTC. Its translation: CASSWETERYGYTF. The full variable domain, completed using reference TRBV5-1 and TRBJ1-2, is KAGVTQTPRYLIKTRGQQVTLSCSPISGHRSVSWYQQTPGQGLQFLFEYFSETQRNKGNFPGRFSGRQFSNSRSEMNVSTLELGDSALYLCASSWETERYGYTFGSGTRLTVV.

V gene TRBV5-6 combines with J gene TRBJ1-2, with D unclear. Trimming took off 8 bases at V and 4 bases at J, with 21 bases between the two ends. Germline V gene data show CDR1 as SGHDT and CDR2 as YYEEEE. This CDR3 comprises 15 residues. The CDR3 here is CASLTRGRTFYGYTF. The DNA of the CDR3 is TGTGCCAGTTTAACTCGCGGGCGGACGTTCTATGGCTACACCTTC.

The chain joins TRBV29-1 to TRBJ1-3; 7 nucleotides match TRBD1. Germline V gene sequence: CDR1 SQVTM, CDR2 ANQGSEA. The CDR3 sequence is 14 residues long. J lost 0 bases, V lost 5 bases, and 4 bases had no gene match. The CDR3: CSVRQGFSGNTIYF. In nucleotides, the CDR3 is TGCAGCGTTAGACAGGGCTTCTCTGGAAACACCATATATTTT.

This clone appeared a few times. With a much larger clone just one base away, this may be a read error. This specimen includes other DNA sequences encoding the same CDR3. This sequence joins TRBV28 and TRBJ2-6; 7 nucleotides agree with TRBD2. Germline V CDR1 and CDR2: MDHEN, SYDVKM. The trim removed 3 bases at V and 0 bases at J, leaving 17 bases unmatched. The CDR3 is 21 residues long. The CDR3, as DNA: TGTGCCAGCAGTTTTATCGTCCGGACTAGTGGGCCCCTCTCTGGGGCCAACGTCCTGACTTTC. The encoded protein is CASSFIVRTSGPLSGANVLTF. The whole variable domain, remainder taken from reference TRBV28 and TRBJ2-6, is DVKVTQSSRYLVKRTGEKVFLECVQDMDHENMFWYRQDPGLGLRLIYFSYDVKMKEKGDIPEGYSVSREKKERFSLILESASTNQTSMYLCASSFIVRTSGPLSGANVLTFGAGSRLTVL.

V usage is TRBV11-2 and J usage is TRBJ2-2; 7 positions match TRBD1. V gave up 6 bases and J gave up 6 bases; unmatched junction bases: 7. CDR3 length: 14 residues. Per the germline V gene, CDR1 is SGHAT and CDR2 is FQNNGV. The chain's CDR3 is CASSRLQGSGELFF. DNA for the CDR3: TGTGCCAGCAGTCGATTACAGGGGTCCGGGGAGCTGTTTTTT.

V is TRBV28 and J is TRBJ2-7, with D possibly matching TRBD1 (6 bases). CDR3 length equals 14 residues. Between the trimmed V and J ends, which lost 5 bases and 2 bases, there was a span of 13 bases. CDR1 and CDR2 from the germline V gene are MDHEN and SYDVKM. In nucleotides, the CDR3 is TGTGCCAGCAGTGTGGACAGAGACCCCTACGAGCAGTACTTC. This sequence encodes CASSVDRDPYEQYF.

The CDR3 nucleotides are TGTGCCAGCAGCTTAGGGGGCGCAGGGAGCGGCTACACCTTC. Amino acids: CASSLGGAGSGYTF. This rearrangement joins TRBV11-1 to TRBJ1-2, with D possibly matching TRBD1 (5 bases). This CDR3 has 14 amino acids. Germline lookup yields CDR1 SGHAT and CDR2 FQDESV (reference sequence). The V gene lost 1 base and the J gene lost 8 bases, with 14 bases spanning the gap.